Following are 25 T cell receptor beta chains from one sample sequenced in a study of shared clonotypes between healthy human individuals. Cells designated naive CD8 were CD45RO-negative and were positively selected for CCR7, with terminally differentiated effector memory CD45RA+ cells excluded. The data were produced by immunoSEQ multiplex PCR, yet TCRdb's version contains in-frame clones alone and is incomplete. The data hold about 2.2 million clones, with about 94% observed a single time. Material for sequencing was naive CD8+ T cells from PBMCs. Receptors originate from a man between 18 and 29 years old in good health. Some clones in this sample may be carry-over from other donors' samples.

CDR3 amino acids: CASSRRDIPNIQYF. The CDR3 bases are TGTGCCAGCAGCCGACGGGACATTCCTAACATTCAGTACTTC. V usage is TRBV9 and J usage is TRBJ2-4, with D maybe TRBD1 (6 bases). V was pared by 4 bases and J by 7 bases, with 15 bases between. This CDR3 is built from 14 residues. CDR1 and CDR2 (germline): SGDLS, YYNGEE.

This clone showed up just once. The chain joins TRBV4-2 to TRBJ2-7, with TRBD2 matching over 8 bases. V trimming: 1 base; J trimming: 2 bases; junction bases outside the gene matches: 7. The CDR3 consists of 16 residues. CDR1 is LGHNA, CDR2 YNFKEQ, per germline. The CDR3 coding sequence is TGTGCCAGCAGCCAAGGGCTAGCGGGCATCACCTACGAGCAGTACTTC. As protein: CASSQGLAGITYEQYF.

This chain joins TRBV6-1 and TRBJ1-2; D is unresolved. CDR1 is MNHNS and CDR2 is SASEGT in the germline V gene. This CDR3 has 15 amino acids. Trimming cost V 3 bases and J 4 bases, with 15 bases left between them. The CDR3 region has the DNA TGTGCCAGCAGTGAGGGTTACTCTTTTTCCTATGGCTACACCTTC. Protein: CASSEGYSFSYGYTF.

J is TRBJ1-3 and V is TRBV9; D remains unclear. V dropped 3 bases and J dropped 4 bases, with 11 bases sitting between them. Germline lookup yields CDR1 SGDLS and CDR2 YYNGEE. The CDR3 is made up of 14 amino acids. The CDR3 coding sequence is TGTGCCAGCAGCGAAAGGGTTCCGGGAAACACCATATATTTT. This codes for CASSERVPGNTIYF.

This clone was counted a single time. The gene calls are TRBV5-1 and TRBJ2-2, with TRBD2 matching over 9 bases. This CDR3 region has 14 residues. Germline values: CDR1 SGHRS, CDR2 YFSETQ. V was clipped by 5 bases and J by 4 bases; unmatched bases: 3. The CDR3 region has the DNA TGCGCCAGCAGTAGCGGGAGACGCACCGGGGAGCTGTTTTTT. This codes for CASSSGRRTGELFF. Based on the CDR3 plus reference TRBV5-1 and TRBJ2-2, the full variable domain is KAGVTQTPRYLIKTRGQQVTLSCSPISGHRSVSWYQQTPGQGLQFLFEYFSETQRNKGNFPGRFSGRQFSNSRSEMNVSTLELGDSALYLCASSSGRRTGELFFGEGSRLTVL.

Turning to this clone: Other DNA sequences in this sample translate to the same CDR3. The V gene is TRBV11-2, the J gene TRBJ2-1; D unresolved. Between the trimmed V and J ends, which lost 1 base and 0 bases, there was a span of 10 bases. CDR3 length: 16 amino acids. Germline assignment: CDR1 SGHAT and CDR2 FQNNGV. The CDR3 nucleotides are TGTGCCAGCAGCTTAGGGGTGGCGGCCTCCTACAATGAGCAGTTCTTC. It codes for CASSLGVAASYNEQFF.

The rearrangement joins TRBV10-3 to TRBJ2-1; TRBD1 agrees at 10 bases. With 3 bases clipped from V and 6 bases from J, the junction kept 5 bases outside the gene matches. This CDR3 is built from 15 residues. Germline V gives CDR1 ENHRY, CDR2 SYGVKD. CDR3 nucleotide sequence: TGTGCCATCAGTGACGGGACAGGGGACCGCAATGAGCAGTTCTTC. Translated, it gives CAISDGTGDRNEQFF.

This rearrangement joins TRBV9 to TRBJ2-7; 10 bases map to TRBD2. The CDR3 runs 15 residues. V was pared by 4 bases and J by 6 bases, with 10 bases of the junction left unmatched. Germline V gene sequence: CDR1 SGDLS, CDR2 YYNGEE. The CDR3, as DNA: TGTGCCAGCAGCTCCTCGGGGGGACTAGCGAGCGAGCAGTACTTC. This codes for CASSSSGGLASEQYF. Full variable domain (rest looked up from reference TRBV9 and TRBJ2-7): DSGVTQTPKHLITATGQRVTLRCSPRSGDLSVYWYQQSLDQGLQFLIQYYNGEERAKGNILERFSAQQFPDLHSELNLSSLELGDSALYFCASSSSGGLASEQYFGPGTRLTVT.

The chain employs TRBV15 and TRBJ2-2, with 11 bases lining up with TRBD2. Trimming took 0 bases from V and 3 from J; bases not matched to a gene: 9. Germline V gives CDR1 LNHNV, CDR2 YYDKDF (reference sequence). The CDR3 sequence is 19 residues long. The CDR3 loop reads CATSRELPGTSGHTGELFF. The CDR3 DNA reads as TGTGCCACCAGCAGAGAGTTACCCGGGACTAGCGGACACACCGGGGAGCTGTTTTTT.

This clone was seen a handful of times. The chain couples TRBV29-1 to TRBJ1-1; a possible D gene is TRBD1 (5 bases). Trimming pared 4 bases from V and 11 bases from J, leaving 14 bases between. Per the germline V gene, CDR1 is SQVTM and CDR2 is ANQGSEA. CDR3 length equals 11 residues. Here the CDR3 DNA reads TGCAGCGTTGTCGCAGGGTGGTATGCTTTCTTT. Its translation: CSVVAGWYAFF.

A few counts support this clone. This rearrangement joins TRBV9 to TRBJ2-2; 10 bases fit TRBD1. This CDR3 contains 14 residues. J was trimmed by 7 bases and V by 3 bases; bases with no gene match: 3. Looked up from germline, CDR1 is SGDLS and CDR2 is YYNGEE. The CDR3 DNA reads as TGTGCCAGCAGCGGACAGGGGGCTTTCGGGGAGCTGTTTTTT. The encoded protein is CASSGQGAFGELFF. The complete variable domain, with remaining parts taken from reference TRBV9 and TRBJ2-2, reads DSGVTQTPKHLITATGQRVTLRCSPRSGDLSVYWYQQSLDQGLQFLIQYYNGEERAKGNILERFSAQQFPDLHSELNLSSLELGDSALYFCASSGQGAFGELFFGEGSRLTVL.

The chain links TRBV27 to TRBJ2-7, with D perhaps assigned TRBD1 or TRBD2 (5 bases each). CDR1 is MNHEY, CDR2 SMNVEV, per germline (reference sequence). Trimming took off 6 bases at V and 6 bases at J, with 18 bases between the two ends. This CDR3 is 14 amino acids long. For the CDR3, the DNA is TGTGCCAGCAGCTACGGGGCAGGGTCGGGCGAGCAGTACTTC. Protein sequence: CASSYGAGSGEQYF.

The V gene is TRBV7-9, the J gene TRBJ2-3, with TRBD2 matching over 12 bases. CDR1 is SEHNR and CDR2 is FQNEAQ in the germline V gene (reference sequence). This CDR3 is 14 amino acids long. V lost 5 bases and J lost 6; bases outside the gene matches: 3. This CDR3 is CASSGLAGSDTQYF. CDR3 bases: TGTGCCAGCAGCGGACTAGCGGGATCGGATACGCAGTATTTT.

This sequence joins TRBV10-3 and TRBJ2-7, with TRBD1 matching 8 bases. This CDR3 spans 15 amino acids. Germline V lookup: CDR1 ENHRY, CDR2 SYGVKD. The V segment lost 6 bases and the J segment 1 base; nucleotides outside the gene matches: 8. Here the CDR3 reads CAIREQGGVSYEQYF. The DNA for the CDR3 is TGTGCCATCAGGGAACAGGGGGGAGTATCCTACGAGCAGTACTTC.

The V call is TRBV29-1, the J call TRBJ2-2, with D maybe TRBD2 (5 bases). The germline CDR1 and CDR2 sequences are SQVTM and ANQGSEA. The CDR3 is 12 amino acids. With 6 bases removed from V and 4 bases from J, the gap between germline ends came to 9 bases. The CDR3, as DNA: TGCAGCGTCATCGGGGTCACCGGGGAGCTGTTTTTT. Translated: CSVIGVTGELFF.

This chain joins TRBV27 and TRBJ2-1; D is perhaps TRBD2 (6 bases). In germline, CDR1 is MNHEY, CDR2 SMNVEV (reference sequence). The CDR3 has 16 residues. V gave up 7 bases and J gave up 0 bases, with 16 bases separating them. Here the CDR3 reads CASTSFAGSSYNEQFF. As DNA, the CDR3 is TGTGCCAGCACCTCCTTTGCGGGGAGCTCCTACAATGAGCAGTTCTTC.

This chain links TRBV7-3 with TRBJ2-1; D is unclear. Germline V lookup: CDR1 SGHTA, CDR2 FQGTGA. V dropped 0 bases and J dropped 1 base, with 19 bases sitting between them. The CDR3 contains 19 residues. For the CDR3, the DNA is TGTGCCAGCAGCTTAACGGGTGTCGTAGGGCGCCTATCCTACAATGAGCAGTTCTTC. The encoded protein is CASSLTGVVGRLSYNEQFF.

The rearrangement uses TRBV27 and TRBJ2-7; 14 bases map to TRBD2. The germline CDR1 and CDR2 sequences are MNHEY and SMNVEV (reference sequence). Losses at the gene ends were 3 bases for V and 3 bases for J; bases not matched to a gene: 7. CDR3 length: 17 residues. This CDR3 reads CASSFRTSGRPFYEQYF. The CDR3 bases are TGTGCCAGCAGTTTCCGGACTAGCGGGAGGCCATTCTACGAGCAGTACTTC.

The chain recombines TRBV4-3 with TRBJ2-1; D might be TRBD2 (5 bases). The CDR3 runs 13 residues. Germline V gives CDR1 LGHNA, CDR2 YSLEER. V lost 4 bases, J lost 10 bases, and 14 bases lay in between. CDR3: CASSPRTSWEQFF. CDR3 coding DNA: TGCGCCAGCAGCCCACGAACTAGTTGGGAGCAGTTCTTC.

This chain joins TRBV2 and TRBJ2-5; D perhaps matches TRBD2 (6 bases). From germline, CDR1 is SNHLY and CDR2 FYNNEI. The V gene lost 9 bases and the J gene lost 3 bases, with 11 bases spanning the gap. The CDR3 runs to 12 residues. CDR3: CARGGIEETQYF. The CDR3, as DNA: TGTGCCAGAGGAGGGATAGAAGAGACCCAGTACTTC.

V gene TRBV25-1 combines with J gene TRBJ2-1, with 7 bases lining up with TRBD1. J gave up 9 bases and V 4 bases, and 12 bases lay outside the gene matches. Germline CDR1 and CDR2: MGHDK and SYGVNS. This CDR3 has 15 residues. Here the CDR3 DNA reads TGTGCCAGCAGTGGCCGGGACAGACCCATTGGTGAGCAGTTCTTC. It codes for CASSGRDRPIGEQFF.

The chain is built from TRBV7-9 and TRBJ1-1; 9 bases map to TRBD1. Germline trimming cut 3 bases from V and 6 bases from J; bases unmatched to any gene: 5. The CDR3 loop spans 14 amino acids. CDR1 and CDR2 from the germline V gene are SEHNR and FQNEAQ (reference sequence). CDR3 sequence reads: CASSFQDRGAEAFF. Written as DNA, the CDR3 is TGTGCCAGCAGCTTCCAGGACAGGGGCGCTGAAGCTTTCTTT.

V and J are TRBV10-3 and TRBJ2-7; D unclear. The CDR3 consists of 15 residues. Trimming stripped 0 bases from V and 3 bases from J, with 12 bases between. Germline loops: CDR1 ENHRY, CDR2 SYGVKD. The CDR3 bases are TGTGCCATCAGTGAGTCCTTACCTCCCCTCTACGAGCAGTACTTC. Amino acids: CAISESLPPLYEQYF.

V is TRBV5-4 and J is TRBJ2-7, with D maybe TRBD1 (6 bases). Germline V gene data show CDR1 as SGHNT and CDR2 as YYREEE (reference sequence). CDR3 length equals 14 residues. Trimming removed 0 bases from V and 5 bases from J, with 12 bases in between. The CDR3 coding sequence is TGTGCCAGCAGCTTGGAGCAGGGGTGGAACGAGCAGTACTTC. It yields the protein CASSLEQGWNEQYF.

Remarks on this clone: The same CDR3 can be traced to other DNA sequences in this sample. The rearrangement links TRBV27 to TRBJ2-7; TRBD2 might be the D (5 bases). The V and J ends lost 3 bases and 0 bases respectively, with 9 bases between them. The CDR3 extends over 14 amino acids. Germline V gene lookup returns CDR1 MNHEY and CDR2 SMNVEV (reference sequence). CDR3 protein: CASSLRASSYEQYF. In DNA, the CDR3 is TGTGCCAGCAGTTTGCGGGCGAGCTCCTACGAGCAGTACTTC.